These T cell receptor beta chains were read from a single sample in a study of T cell responses to AZD1222 COVID-19 vaccine. The data were produced by immunoSEQ multiplex PCR, yet TCRdb's version contains in-frame clones alone and is incomplete. The sample has about 84,000 clones, roughly nine tenths seen once. The sample here was peripheral blood, taken on day 0 of AZD1222 vaccination. The receptors stem from an adult in good health. CDR3s include the opening cysteine and the closing phenylalanine or tryptophan. D genes are given only for firm matches. For some rows the clone size is stated as once, few or many, or as a class when expanded; others skip it.

14 | - | - | TRBJ1-2 | TRBV30 | CAWVRDLVSQGYTF | TGTGCCTGGGTTCGGGACCTGGTTAGCCAGGGCTACACCTTC
11 | - | - | TRBJ1-1 | TRBV12-3/TRBV12-4 | CASTPGTEAFF | TGTGCCAGCACCCCCGGAACTGAAGCTTTCTTT
13 | once | TRBD1 | TRBJ1-6 | TRBV20-1 | CSASGQAYSPLHF | TGCAGTGCTAGTGGACAGGCATATTCACCCCTCCACTTT
14 | - | - | TRBJ1-5 | TRBV4-2 | CASSQDFPNQPQHF | TGTGCCAGCAGCCAAGATTTCCCCAATCAGCCCCAGCATTTT
15 | - | TRBD1 | TRBJ2-7 | TRBV9 | CASSARQGANYEQYF | TGTGCCAGCAGCGCCCGACAGGGGGCAAACTACGAGCAGTACTTC
16 | - | TRBD1 | TRBJ1-6 | TRBV4-1 | CASSQVGTGGQSPLHF | TGCGCCAGCAGCCAAGTGGGGACAGGGGGACAATCACCCCTCCACTTT
14 | - | - | TRBJ2-1 | TRBV11-2 | CASSLAPAVNEQFF | TGTGCCAGCAGCTTAGCGCCGGCAGTCAATGAGCAGTTCTTC
17 | - | TRBD1 | TRBJ2-7 | TRBV6-1 | CASSGASRGTGAYEQCF | TGTGCCAGCAGTGGGGCATCCCGCGGGACAGGAGCCTACGAGCAGTGCTTC
16 | - | TRBD1 | TRBJ1-1 | TRBV5-1 | CASSHDQGAINTEAFF | TGCGCCAGCAGCCATGACCAGGGGGCAATTAACACTGAAGCTTTCTTT
15 | - | TRBD1 | TRBJ1-2 | TRBV14 | CASSQKGQDNYGYTF | TGTGCCAGCAGCCAAAAGGGACAGGACAACTATGGCTACACCTTC
13 | once | - | TRBJ2-3 | TRBV11-2 | CASSWASTDTQYF | TGTGCCAGCAGCTGGGCGAGCACAGATACGCAGTATTTT
15 | once | - | TRBJ2-2 | TRBV6-5 | CASSYRGWNTGELFF | TGTGCCAGCAGTTACAGGGGCTGGAACACCGGGGAGCTGTTTTTT
15 | - | TRBD1 | TRBJ2-2 | TRBV3-1/TRBV3-2 | CASSIDRANTGELFF | TGTGCCAGCAGTATAGACAGGGCTAACACCGGGGAGCTGTTTTTT
15 | - | TRBD2 | TRBJ2-1 | TRBV19 | CASSPTSGNYNEQFF | TGTGCCAGTAGTCCGACTAGCGGAAATTACAATGAGCAGTTCTTC
16 | - | - | TRBJ1-2 | TRBV27 | CASSHERSRVYSGYTF | TGTGCCAGCAGTCATGAGCGCAGTAGGGTATATAGTGGCTACACCTTC